These 15 T cell receptor beta chains originate from one sample sequenced in a study of T cell repertoires in cytomegalovirus infection. Their cognate antigens are unknown. Via MiXCR, TCRdb re-called the reads, giving one row per CDR3 protein. The sample records some 320,000 distinct CDR3 sequences, roughly 29% being singletons. The input for sequencing was cultured PBMCs, taken from culture after CMV antigen stimulation. All receptors come from a human donor in good health (CMV status not recorded). Some clones in this sample may be carry-over from other donors' samples.

This clonotype has only a few counts. The V call is TRBV12-3 or TRBV12-4, the J call TRBJ1-3, with 7 bases lining up with TRBD1. The CDR3 extends over 16 amino acids. V lost 8 bases to trimming and J lost 0 bases; unmatched junction nucleotides: 10. The CDR3 loop is CASGGTATSSGNTIYF. The CDR3 DNA reads TGTGCCAGCGGAGGGACAGCTACTTCCTCTGGAAACACCATATATTTT.

This chain links TRBV14 with TRBJ2-1; 7 nucleotides agree with TRBD1. This CDR3 has 16 residues. The germline V gene has CDR1 SGHDN and CDR2 FVKESK. The trim removed 0 bases at V and 6 bases at J, leaving 8 bases unmatched. The CDR3 loop reads CASSQDSPTGVNEQFF. CDR3 nucleotide sequence: TGTGCCAGCAGCCAAGATAGCCCCACAGGGGTCAATGAGCAGTTCTTC.

Only a few counts were recorded for this clonotype. This chain uses TRBV7-9 with TRBJ2-3, with 16 bases identical to TRBD2. CDR3 length: 17 residues. V shed 6 bases and J 1 base; nucleotides not matched to a gene: 4. Germline assignment: CDR1 SEHNR and CDR2 FQNEAQ (reference sequence). CDR3 DNA sequence: TGTGCCAGCAGGGGACTAGCGGGGGGGCCGGGCACAGATACGCAGTATTTT. Protein sequence: CASRGLAGGPGTDTQYF.

This chain joins TRBV20-1 and TRBJ2-7, with D maybe TRBD1 (7 bases). The CDR3 spans 13 residues. Trimming took 4 bases from V and 2 from J, leaving 12 bases between them. CDR1 and CDR2 (germline): DFQATT, SNEGSKA (reference sequence). For the CDR3, the DNA is TGCAGTGCTAAGTCAGGGGGGCCCTACGAGCAGTACTTC. Translated, it gives CSAKSGGPYEQYF.

This clonotype was observed a few times. The chain joins TRBV6-5 to TRBJ1-1, with D maybe TRBD1 (5 bases). This CDR3 contains 16 residues. V lost 0 bases to trimming and J lost 1 base, with 12 bases between them. Germline V gene lookup returns CDR1 MNHEY and CDR2 SVGAGI. This CDR3 is CASSYSRGWSNTEAFF. CDR3 nucleotide sequence: TGTGCCAGCAGTTACTCGAGGGGTTGGTCGAACACTGAAGCTTTCTTT.

This clonotype came up a few times. The rearrangement links TRBV7-2 to TRBJ2-7; possibly TRBD1 for D (5 bases). This CDR3 comprises 14 residues. The V and J ends lost 0 bases and 6 bases respectively, with 12 bases between them. The germline V gene encodes CDR1 SGHTA and CDR2 FQGNSA. DNA for the CDR3: TGTGCCAGCAGCTTAGCCCAGGGATCGGGCGAGCAGTACTTC. This gives the protein CASSLAQGSGEQYF.

This clonotype was seen repeatedly, ten times or more. The chain employs TRBV7-8 and TRBJ2-1, with TRBD1 matching 7 bases. Trimming at V came to 5 bases and at J to 2 bases, leaving 6 bases not matched to a gene. In germline, CDR1 is SGHVS, CDR2 FQNEAQ. The CDR3 extends over 15 amino acids. CDR3 DNA: TGTGCCAGCAGCCCCACGGGACAGACCTACAATGAGCAGTTCTTC. Translated: CASSPTGQTYNEQFF.

This clonotype was counted only a few times. The gene calls are TRBV28 and TRBJ2-1; 9 positions agree with TRBD2. J lost 7 bases, V lost 2 bases, and 6 bases had no gene match. Germline CDR1 and CDR2: MDHEN and SYDVKM. The CDR3 loop spans 15 amino acids. DNA of the CDR3: TGTGCCAGCAGTTTAGGCGGGAGGGCCCGGAATGAGCAGTTCTTC. Translating gives CASSLGGRARNEQFF.

This clonotype was counted ten times or more. The chain recombines TRBV7-2 with TRBJ1-1; D perhaps matches TRBD1 (5 bases). CDR1 and CDR2 from the germline V gene are SGHTA and FQGNSA. Trimming took 0 bases from V and 5 from J, leaving 13 bases between them. The CDR3 consists of 15 residues. CDR3 protein: CASSLAWDGGTEAFF. DNA for the CDR3: TGTGCCAGCAGCTTAGCGTGGGACGGGGGAACTGAAGCTTTCTTT.

The rearrangement links TRBV7-8 to TRBJ2-3, with D possibly being TRBD2 (5 bases). The V gene lost 1 base and the J gene lost 1 base, with 15 bases spanning the gap. This CDR3 comprises 17 residues. Germline V gene data show CDR1 as SGHVS and CDR2 as FQNEAQ. CDR3 coding DNA: TGTGCCAGCAGCTTAGGGATGTGGGAGAAACGCACAGATACGCAGTATTTT. Its translation is CASSLGMWEKRTDTQYF.

The chain is built from TRBV7-9 and TRBJ1-4, with D possibly being TRBD1 (5 bases). Per germline, CDR1 SEHNR and CDR2 FQNEAQ (reference sequence). This CDR3 spans 15 amino acids. The V and J ends lost 4 bases and 10 bases respectively, with 19 bases between them. This chain's CDR3 is CASSSLAKEGVKLFF. DNA for the CDR3: TGTGCCAGCAGCTCCCTCGCGAAGGAAGGGGTAAAACTGTTTTTT.

V gene TRBV10-3 combines with J gene TRBJ1-2, with D possibly TRBD1 on 5 matching bases. The CDR3 consists of 13 residues. Trimming stripped 4 bases from V and 4 bases from J, with 10 bases between. CDR1 is ENHRY and CDR2 is SYGVKD in the germline V gene. The CDR3 loop reads CAISGTGGYGYTF. The CDR3 DNA reads as TGTGCCATCAGTGGAACGGGGGGCTATGGCTACACCTTC.

This clonotype was seen ten or more times. The chain links TRBV7-2 to TRBJ2-7; 7 bases align to TRBD2. This CDR3 has 18 amino acids. Germline trimming cut 1 base from V and 7 bases from J; bases unmatched to any gene: 19. CDR1 SGHTA and CDR2 FQGNSA come from the germline V gene. The CDR3: CASSLEGRAPTTLWEQYF. The CDR3 DNA reads TGTGCCAGCAGCTTAGAAGGGAGGGCACCGACTACGTTGTGGGAGCAGTACTTC.

As DNA, the CDR3 is TGTGCCAGCAGTGAATCGGCTAGCGGGAGCTTTGAGCAGTTCTTC. Its protein product is CASSESASGSFEQFF. V usage is TRBV25-1 and J usage is TRBJ2-1, with TRBD2 matching 10 bases. V lost 1 base, J lost 9 bases, and 6 bases stayed unmatched. This CDR3 has 15 amino acids. The germline CDR1 and CDR2 sequences are MGHDK and SYGVNS.

This clonotype showed up just once. One end of the junction varies from germline; a read error may be responsible. The rearrangement uses TRBV12-5 and TRBJ2-3; D is possibly TRBD2 (6 bases). Per the germline V gene, CDR1 is LGHNT and CDR2 is FRNRAP. The CDR3 is made up of 14 amino acids. CDR3 residues: CASGLEGTSYTQYF. For the CDR3, the DNA is TGCGCTAGTGGTTTGGAGGGGACTTCTTATACGCAGTATTTT.